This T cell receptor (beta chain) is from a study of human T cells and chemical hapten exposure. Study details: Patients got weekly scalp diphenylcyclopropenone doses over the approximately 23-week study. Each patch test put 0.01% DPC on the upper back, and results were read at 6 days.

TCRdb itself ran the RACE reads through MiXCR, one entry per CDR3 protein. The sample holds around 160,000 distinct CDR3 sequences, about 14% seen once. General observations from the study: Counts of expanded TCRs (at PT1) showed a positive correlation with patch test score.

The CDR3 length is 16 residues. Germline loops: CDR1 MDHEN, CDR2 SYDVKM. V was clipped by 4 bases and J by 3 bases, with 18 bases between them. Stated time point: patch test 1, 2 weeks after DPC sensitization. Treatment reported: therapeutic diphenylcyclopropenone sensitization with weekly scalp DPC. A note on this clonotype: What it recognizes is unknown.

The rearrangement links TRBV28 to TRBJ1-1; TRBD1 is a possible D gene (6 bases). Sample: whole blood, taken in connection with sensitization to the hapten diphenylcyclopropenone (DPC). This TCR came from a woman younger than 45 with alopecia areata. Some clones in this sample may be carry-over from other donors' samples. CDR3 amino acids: CASSSTGTKGDTEAFF. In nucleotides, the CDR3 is TGTGCCAGCAGTTCTACAGGGACGAAGGGGGACACTGAAGCTTTCTTT.